These 10 T cell receptor beta chains originate from one sample sequenced in a study of T cells after somatic rescue of genetic block (dated by TCRdb to the early 2020s). The library came from the immunoSEQ multiplex PCR assay. As stored in TCRdb, this immuneACCESS dataset retains in-frame rearrangements with V and J assigned. A fraction of the clones does not appear; measured against another copy, unresolved V genes explain less than half of the discrepancy, and the remainder lacks a known reason. This sample holds 95,000 to 120,000 clones; about 93% were observed only once. The ten largest clonotypes hold roughly 1.5% of the sample. The sample taken for sequencing was peripheral blood mononuclear cells (PBMCs). Every receptor here comes from a woman between 18 and 30 years old.

This clone was observed a few times. This sequence joins TRBV9 and TRBJ1-1; D is undetermined. CDR1 SGDLS and CDR2 YYNGEE come from the germline V gene. This CDR3 has 14 residues. V was pared by 1 base and J by 0 bases, with 7 bases between. The CDR3 loop is CASSVSLVNTEAFF. DNA for the CDR3: TGTGCCAGCAGCGTATCGTTGGTGAACACTGAAGCTTTCTTT.

The rearrangement uses TRBV30 and TRBJ2-7; TRBD2 matches 10 bases. Germline trimming cut 3 bases from V and 7 bases from J; bases unmatched to any gene: 6. Germline CDR1 and CDR2: GTSNPN and SVGIG (reference sequence). The CDR3 covers 13 residues. This chain's CDR3 is CAWRLAGSREQYF. In nucleotides, the CDR3 is TGTGCCTGGAGACTAGCGGGGAGTCGGGAGCAGTACTTC.

V usage is TRBV5-8 and J usage is TRBJ2-7; 9 nucleotides line up with TRBD1. The junction had 6 bases not matched to a gene; V was cut back by 1 base and J by 4 bases. CDR1 is SGHTS, CDR2 YDEGEE, per germline. This CDR3 has 15 residues. DNA of the CDR3: TGTGCCAGCAGCTTGTCCGGGACAGGGAAGTACGAGCAGTACTTC. Amino acids: CASSLSGTGKYEQYF.

J is TRBJ2-4 and V is TRBV6-1; D ambiguous. The CDR3 sequence is 16 residues long. Trimming left V 1 base short and J 7 bases short, with 17 bases between. In germline, CDR1 is MNHNS, CDR2 SASEGT. CDR3 sequence reads: CASSEDSTGGRNIQYF. The CDR3 DNA sequence: TGTGCCAGCAGTGAAGACTCGACGGGCGGTCGTAACATTCAGTACTTC.

This sequence joins TRBV7-2 and TRBJ1-1; no reliable D call. Trimming removed 0 bases at V and 1 base at J, with 6 bases between. The V gene's germline CDR1 is SGHTA and CDR2 FQGNSA. CDR3 length: 14 amino acids. The DNA of the CDR3 is TGTGCCAGCAGCTTAGCGCTTGAGAACACTGAAGCTTTCTTT. Protein: CASSLALENTEAFF.

This sequence joins TRBV11-3 and TRBJ2-7; D is perhaps TRBD1 (5 bases). CDR3 length: 14 amino acids. The V end was cut by 5 bases, the J end by 7 bases, with 18 bases between. CDR1 is SGHNT, CDR2 YENEEA, per germline. The CDR3 DNA reads TGTGCCAGCAGCCATGCCCGGGCTTCAGGGGAGCAGTACTTC. Its translation is CASSHARASGEQYF.

This chain links TRBV7-3 with TRBJ2-2, with 10 bases matching TRBD2. Germline lookup yields CDR1 SGHTA and CDR2 FQGTGA. V trimming: 0 bases; J trimming: 5 bases; junction bases outside the gene matches: 6. The CDR3 is 17 amino acids. DNA of the CDR3: TGTGCCAGCAGCTTAACAGTAGCGGGGGGCCAAACCGGGGAGCTGTTTTTT. Translated, it gives CASSLTVAGGQTGELFF.

The rearrangement joins TRBV18 to TRBJ1-5; unclear D gene. The CDR3 consists of 14 residues. In germline, CDR1 is KGHSH, CDR2 LQKENI. Trimming took off 6 bases at V and 0 bases at J, with 9 bases between the two ends. The CDR3 bases are TGTGCCAGCTCCCGGACTTCTAGCAATCAGCCCCAGCATTTT. It is translated as CASSRTSSNQPQHF. Looking up the rest from reference TRBV18 and TRBJ1-5 gives the full variable domain: NAGVMQNPRHLVRRRGQEARLRCSPMKGHSHVYWYRQLPEEGLKFMVYLQKENIIDESGMPKERFSAEFPKEGPSILRIQQVVRGDSAAYFCASSRTSSNQPQHFGDGTRLSIL.

The rearrangement joins TRBV30 to TRBJ2-2; 8 bases agree with TRBD1. The V gene's germline CDR1 is GTSNPN and CDR2 SVGIG (reference sequence). The J segment lost 3 bases and the V segment lost 3 bases, leaving 6 bases of the junction unmatched. There are 15 residues in the CDR3. The CDR3 here is CAWRGTGWDTGELFF. The CDR3 nucleotides read TGTGCCTGGAGGGGGACAGGTTGGGACACCGGGGAGCTGTTTTTT.

This chain joins TRBV10-3 and TRBJ2-3, with 15 bases lining up with TRBD2. The CDR3 totals 23 residues. Per the germline V gene, CDR1 is ENHRY and CDR2 is SYGVKD. Trimming at V came to 4 bases and at J to 1 base, leaving 21 bases not matched to a gene. CDR3 nucleotides: TGTGCCATCAGTGCCCCGAGGGGTCCGGGACTAGCGGGGGGCGCCCTAGGCACAGATACGCAGTATTTT. This codes for CAISAPRGPGLAGGALGTDTQYF.